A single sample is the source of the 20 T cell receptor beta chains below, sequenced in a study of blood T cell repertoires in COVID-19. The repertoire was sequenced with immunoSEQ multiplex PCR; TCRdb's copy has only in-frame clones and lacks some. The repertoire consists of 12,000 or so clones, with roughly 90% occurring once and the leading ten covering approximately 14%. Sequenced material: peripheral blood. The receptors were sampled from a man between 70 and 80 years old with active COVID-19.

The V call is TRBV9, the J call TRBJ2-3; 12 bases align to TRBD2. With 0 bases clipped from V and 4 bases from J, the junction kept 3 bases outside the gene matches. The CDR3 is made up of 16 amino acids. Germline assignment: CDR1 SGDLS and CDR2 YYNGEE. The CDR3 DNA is TGTGCCAGCAGCGTAGATCCTAGCGGGGGGGCAGATACGCAGTATTTT. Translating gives CASSVDPSGGADTQYF.

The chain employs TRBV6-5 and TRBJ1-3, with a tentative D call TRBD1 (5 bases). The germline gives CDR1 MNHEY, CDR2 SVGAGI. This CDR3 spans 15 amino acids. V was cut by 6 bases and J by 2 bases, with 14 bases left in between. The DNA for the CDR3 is TGTGCCAGCAGAAGACTCACAGGTGCTGGAAACACCATATATTTT. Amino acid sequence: CASRRLTGAGNTIYF.

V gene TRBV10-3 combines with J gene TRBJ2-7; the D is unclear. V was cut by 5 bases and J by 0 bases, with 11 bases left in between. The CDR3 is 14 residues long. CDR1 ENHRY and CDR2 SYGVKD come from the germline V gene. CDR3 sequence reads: CAISRSPSSYEQYF. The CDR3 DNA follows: TGTGCCATCAGTCGGTCTCCTAGCTCCTACGAGCAGTACTTC.

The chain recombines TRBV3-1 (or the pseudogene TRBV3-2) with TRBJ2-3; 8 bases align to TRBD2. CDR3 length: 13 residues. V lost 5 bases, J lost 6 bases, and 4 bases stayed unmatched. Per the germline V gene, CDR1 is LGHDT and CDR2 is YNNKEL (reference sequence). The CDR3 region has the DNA TGTGCCAGCAGCTTAGCGGGATCCGATACGCAGTATTTT. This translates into CASSLAGSDTQYF.

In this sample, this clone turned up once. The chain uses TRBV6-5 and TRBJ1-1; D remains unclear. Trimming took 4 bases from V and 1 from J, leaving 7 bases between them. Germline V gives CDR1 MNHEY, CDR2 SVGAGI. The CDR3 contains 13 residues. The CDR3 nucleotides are TGTGCCAGCAGTTTACGGGGGAACACTGAAGCTTTCTTT. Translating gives CASSLRGNTEAFF.

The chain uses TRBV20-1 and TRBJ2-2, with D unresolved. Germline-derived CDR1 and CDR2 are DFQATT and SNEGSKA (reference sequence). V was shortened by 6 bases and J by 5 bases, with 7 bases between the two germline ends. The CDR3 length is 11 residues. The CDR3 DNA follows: TGCAGTGCCACGCTAACCGGGGAGCTGTTTTTT. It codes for CSATLTGELFF.

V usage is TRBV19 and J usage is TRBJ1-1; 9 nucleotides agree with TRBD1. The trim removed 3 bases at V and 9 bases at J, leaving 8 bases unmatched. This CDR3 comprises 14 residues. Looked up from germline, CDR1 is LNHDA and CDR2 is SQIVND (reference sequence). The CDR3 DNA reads TGTGCCAGTAGTATTCAGGGGACAGGGAAAAAAGCTTTCTTT. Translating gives CASSIQGTGKKAFF.

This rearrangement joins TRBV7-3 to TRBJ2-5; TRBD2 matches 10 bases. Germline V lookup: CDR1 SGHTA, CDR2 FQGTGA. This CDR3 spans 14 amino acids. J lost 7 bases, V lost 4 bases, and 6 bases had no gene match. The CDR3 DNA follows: TGTGCCAGCAGCTCCACATCTAGCGGGGGGACCCAGTACTTC. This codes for CASSSTSSGGTQYF.

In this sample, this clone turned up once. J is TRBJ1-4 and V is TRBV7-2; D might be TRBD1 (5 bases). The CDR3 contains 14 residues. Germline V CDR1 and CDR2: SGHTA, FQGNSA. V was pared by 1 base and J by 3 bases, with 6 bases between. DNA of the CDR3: TGTGCCAGCAGCTTAGGGGGGGCTAATGAAAAACTGTTTTTT. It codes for CASSLGGANEKLFF.

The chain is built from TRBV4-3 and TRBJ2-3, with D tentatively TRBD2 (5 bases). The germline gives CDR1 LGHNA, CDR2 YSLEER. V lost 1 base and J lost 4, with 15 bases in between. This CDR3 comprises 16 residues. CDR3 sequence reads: CASSQGILFGADTQYF. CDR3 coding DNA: TGCGCCAGCAGCCAAGGCATACTCTTCGGGGCAGATACGCAGTATTTT.

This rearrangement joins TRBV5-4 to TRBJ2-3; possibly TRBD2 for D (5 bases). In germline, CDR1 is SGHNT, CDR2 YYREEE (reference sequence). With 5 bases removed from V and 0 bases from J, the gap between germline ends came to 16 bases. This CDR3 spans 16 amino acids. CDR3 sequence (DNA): TGTGCCAGCAGAGATGGGCGGACTTCTAGCACAGATACGCAGTATTTT. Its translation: CASRDGRTSSTDTQYF.

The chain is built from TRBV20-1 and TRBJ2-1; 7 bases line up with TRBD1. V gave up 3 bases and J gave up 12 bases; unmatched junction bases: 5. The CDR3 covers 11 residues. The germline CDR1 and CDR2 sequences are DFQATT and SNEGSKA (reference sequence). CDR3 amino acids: CSASPGQAQFF. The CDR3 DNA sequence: TGCAGTGCTAGCCCCGGACAGGCGCAGTTCTTC.

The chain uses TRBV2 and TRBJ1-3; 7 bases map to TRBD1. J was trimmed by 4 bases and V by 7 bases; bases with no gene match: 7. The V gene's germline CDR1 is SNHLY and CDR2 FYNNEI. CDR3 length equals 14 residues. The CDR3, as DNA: TGTGCCAGCAATGTCGGGACAGCGGGAAACACCATATATTTT. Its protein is CASNVGTAGNTIYF.

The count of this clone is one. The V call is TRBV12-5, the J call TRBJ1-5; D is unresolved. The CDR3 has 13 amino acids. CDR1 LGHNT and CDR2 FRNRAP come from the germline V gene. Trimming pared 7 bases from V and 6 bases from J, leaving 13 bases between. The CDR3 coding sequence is TGTGCTAGTGCCACGGAGACCCTTCAGCCCCAGCATTTT. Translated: CASATETLQPQHF.

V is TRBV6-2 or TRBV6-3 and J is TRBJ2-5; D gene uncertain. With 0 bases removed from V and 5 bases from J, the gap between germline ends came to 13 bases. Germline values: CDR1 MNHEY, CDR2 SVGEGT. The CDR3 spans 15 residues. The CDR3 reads CASSYSGRPGETQYF. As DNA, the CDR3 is TGTGCCAGCAGTTACTCGGGCCGCCCTGGGGAGACCCAGTACTTC.

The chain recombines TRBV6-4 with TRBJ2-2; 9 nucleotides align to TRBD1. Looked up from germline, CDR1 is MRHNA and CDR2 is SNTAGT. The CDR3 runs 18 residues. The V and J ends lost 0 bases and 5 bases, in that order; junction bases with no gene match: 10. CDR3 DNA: TGTGCCAGCAGTGACTCCCTAAAGGACAGGGGAAGAACCGGGGAGCTGTTTTTT. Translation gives CASSDSLKDRGRTGELFF.

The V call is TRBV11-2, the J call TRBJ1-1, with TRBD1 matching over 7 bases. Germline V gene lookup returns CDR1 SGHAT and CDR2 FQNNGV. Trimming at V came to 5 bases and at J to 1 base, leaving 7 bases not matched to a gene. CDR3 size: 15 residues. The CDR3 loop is CASSTTYRGNTEAFF. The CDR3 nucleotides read TGTGCCAGCAGCACCACATACAGGGGGAACACTGAAGCTTTCTTT.

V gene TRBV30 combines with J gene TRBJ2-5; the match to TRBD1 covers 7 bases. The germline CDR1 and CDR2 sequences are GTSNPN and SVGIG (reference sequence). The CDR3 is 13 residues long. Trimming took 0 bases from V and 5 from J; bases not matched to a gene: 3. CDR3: CAWSVGTAETQYF. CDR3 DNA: TGTGCCTGGAGTGTTGGGACAGCGGAGACCCAGTACTTC.

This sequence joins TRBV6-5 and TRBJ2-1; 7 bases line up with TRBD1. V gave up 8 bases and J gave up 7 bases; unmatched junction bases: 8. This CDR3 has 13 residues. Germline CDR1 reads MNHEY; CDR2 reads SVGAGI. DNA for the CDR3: TGTGCCAGCGAGAGGGGGCTTGGAAATGAGCAGTTCTTC. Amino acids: CASERGLGNEQFF.

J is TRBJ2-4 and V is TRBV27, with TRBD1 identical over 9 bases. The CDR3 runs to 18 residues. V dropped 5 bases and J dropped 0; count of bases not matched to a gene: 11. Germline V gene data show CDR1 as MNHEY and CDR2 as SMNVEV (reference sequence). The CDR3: CASSKRTGDIVAKNIQYF. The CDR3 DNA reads TGTGCCAGCAGTAAAAGGACAGGGGATATAGTAGCCAAAAACATTCAGTACTTC.